The 17 T cell receptor beta chains in this list originate from one sample, sequenced in a study of regulatory T cells in long-lasting Graves disease. Construction of the TCR beta libraries employed iRepertoire HTBI primers in conjunction with Arm-PCR of CDR3 regions. Via MiXCR, TCRdb re-called the multiplex PCR reads, giving one row per CDR3 protein. This sample has about 400,000 distinct CDR3 sequences; 15% to 20% occur once, and the top ten carry roughly 21%. Documented time point: newly diagnosed GD, antithyroid drugs for less than 3 months. PBMC-extracted RNA yielded the TCR library. A further study also used this sample, focusing on T cells in Graves' hyperthyroidism and ophthalmopathy.

Source: peripheral blood mononuclear cells (PBMCs), taken at new diagnosis, from a patient treated with antithyroid drugs. These receptor sequences come from a woman aged 18-29 years with Graves disease.

This clonotype was detected many times. The J gene is TRBJ2-7, the V gene TRBV18; TRBD2 matches at 10 bases. Germline trimming cut 2 bases from V and 9 bases from J; bases unmatched to any gene: 7. Germline CDR1 is KGHSH and CDR2 is LQKENI. The CDR3 extends over 14 amino acids. CDR3 loop: CASSPDTSGNMQYF. The CDR3 DNA reads as TGTGCCAGCTCACCAGACACTAGCGGGAACATGCAGTACTTC.

This clonotype was detected many times. CDR3 nucleotides: TGTGCCAGCAGGGGACCCCGGTCTCAAAGGGCCTATAATTCACCCCTCCACTTT. Translated: CASRGPRSQRAYNSPLHF. This rearrangement joins TRBV2 to TRBJ1-6, with D possibly being TRBD1 (5 bases). This CDR3 is 18 amino acids long. Germline loops: CDR1 SNHLY, CDR2 FYNNEI. The V and J ends lost 6 bases and 2 bases respectively, with 20 bases between them.

This clonotype was seen only a few times. The chain carries TRBV24-1 and TRBJ2-1; 16 nucleotides line up with TRBD2. V lost 8 bases and J lost 8; bases outside the gene matches: 5. This CDR3 spans 15 amino acids. The germline V gene has CDR1 KGHDR and CDR2 SFDVKD. CDR3 protein: CATTPGTSGGDEQFF. The CDR3 coding sequence is TGTGCCACCACCCCCGGGACTAGCGGGGGGGATGAGCAGTTCTTC.

At least ten counts were recorded for this clonotype. The V call is TRBV5-1, the J call TRBJ2-1; D call uncertain. V was trimmed by 4 bases and J by 10 bases, leaving 9 bases between them. The germline CDR1 and CDR2 sequences are SGHRS and YFSETQ. The CDR3 runs 11 residues. CDR3 sequence (DNA): TGCGCCAGCAGCCCCGACCGAGAGCAGTTCTTC. Translated: CASSPDREQFF.

This clonotype was counted only a few times. This chain connects TRBV7-3 to TRBJ1-2; D not certain. V was pared by 5 bases and J by 2 bases, with 15 bases between. This CDR3 has 15 amino acids. The germline V gene encodes CDR1 SGHTA and CDR2 FQGTGA. CDR3 protein: CASSPLDQGNYGYTF. CDR3 DNA: TGTGCCAGCAGCCCTCTGGACCAAGGGAACTATGGCTACACCTTC.

The chain uses TRBV6-5 and TRBJ1-1, with TRBD1 identical over 10 bases. The CDR3 length is 15 residues. Per germline, CDR1 MNHEY and CDR2 SVGAGI. The ends lost 4 bases at V and 1 base at J; junction bases unmatched: 3. The CDR3 here is CASSFDRGRNTEAFF. For the CDR3, the DNA is TGTGCCAGCAGTTTCGACAGGGGGCGGAACACTGAAGCTTTCTTT.

V usage is TRBV30 and J usage is TRBJ1-5; 9 nucleotides match TRBD1. Trimming cost V 3 bases and J 2 bases; bases outside gene matches: 5. CDR1 and CDR2 (germline): GTSNPN, SVGIG (reference sequence). CDR3 size: 15 residues. Here the CDR3 DNA reads TGTGCCTGGAGCCCGGGACAGGGTGGCAATCAGCCCCAGCATTTT. It codes for CAWSPGQGGNQPQHF.

The J gene is TRBJ1-2, the V gene TRBV29-1; 8 bases are a match to TRBD1. The CDR3 is made up of 13 amino acids. Trimming cost V 3 bases and J 2 bases; bases outside gene matches: 2. Germline V gene lookup returns CDR1 SQVTM and CDR2 ANQGSEA. The CDR3 region has the DNA TGCAGCGTTGAGGGACAGGAGAACTATGGCTACACCTTC. It translates to CSVEGQENYGYTF.

Many counts were recorded for this clonotype. The chain joins TRBV6-1 to TRBJ1-5; TRBD1 matches 9 bases. Germline V gives CDR1 MNHNS, CDR2 SASEGT. The CDR3 loop spans 19 amino acids. The J segment lost 6 bases and the V segment lost 6 bases, leaving 21 bases of the junction unmatched. CDR3 bases: TGTGCCAGCAGGCCTTGGTTGGACAGGGGAAGTTTGAGGAGTCAGCCCCAGCATTTT. Translation: CASRPWLDRGSLRSQPQHF.

This clonotype was seen only a few times. The V and J genes are TRBV7-9 and TRBJ2-6, with 7 bases matching TRBD1. This CDR3 comprises 18 residues. J gave up 4 bases and V 5 bases, and 14 bases lay outside the gene matches. Germline loops: CDR1 SEHNR, CDR2 FQNEAQ (reference sequence). This chain's CDR3 is CASSTRQGKWTGANVLTF. The CDR3, as DNA: TGTGCCAGCAGCACCCGACAGGGTAAATGGACGGGGGCCAACGTCCTGACTTTC.

The sample holds many counts of this clonotype. The rearrangement uses TRBV6-1 and TRBJ2-7, with TRBD2 matching over 7 bases. The V and J ends lost 5 bases and 1 base, in that order; junction bases with no gene match: 11. The CDR3 contains 16 residues. Germline V CDR1 and CDR2: MNHNS, SASEGT. CDR3 sequence (DNA): TGTGCCAGCAGTAGAACTAGCGTGGGGGAATCCTACGAGCAGTACTTC. It yields the protein CASSRTSVGESYEQYF.

There are many counts of this clonotype. The J gene is TRBJ2-7, the V gene TRBV10-1; possible D gene TRBD1, 6 bases. Trimming stripped 2 bases from V and 2 bases from J, with 13 bases between. The length of the CDR3 is 15 residues. Looked up from germline, CDR1 is WNHNN and CDR2 is SYGVQD (reference sequence). DNA of the CDR3: TGCGCCAGCAGTGAGGAATTGACAGGACCCTACGAGCAGTACTTC. Its protein product is CASSEELTGPYEQYF.

In regard to this clonotype: This may arise from a read error, as a much more abundant clone is one base away. The chain employs TRBV20-1 and TRBJ2-7, with a possible D match to TRBD1 (6 bases). Per germline, CDR1 DFQATT and CDR2 SNEGSKA (reference sequence). The CDR3 spans 15 residues. CDR3 nucleotides: TGCAGTACTAGAACCTCGGGACAATTCCACGACGAGCAGTACTTC. Its protein is CSTRTSGQFHDEQYF.

This clonotype appeared many times. This chain uses TRBV20-1 with TRBJ2-1, with 7 nucleotides matching TRBD2. This CDR3 region has 16 residues. Germline CDR1 DFQATT, CDR2 SNEGSKA (reference sequence). V gave up 0 bases and J gave up 3 bases; unmatched junction bases: 8. The CDR3 sequence is CSARDLSASGYNEQFF. CDR3 in DNA: TGCAGTGCTAGAGATCTTTCGGCTAGCGGCTACAATGAGCAGTTCTTC.

This clonotype was seen just once. The rearrangement links TRBV5-1 to TRBJ2-1; 11 bases fit TRBD1. Matching the DNA end better, TRBJ2-5 makes the J call doubtful. The CDR3 runs 16 residues. Per germline, CDR1 SGHRS and CDR2 YFSETQ. This CDR3 is CASSGPGTGGGETQYF. In nucleotides, the CDR3 is TGCGCCAGCAGCGGACCCGGGACAGGGGGAGGGGAGACCCAGTACTTC.

This clonotype was detected ten times or more. The chain couples TRBV20-1 to TRBJ2-1; 10 bases align to TRBD2. V shed 2 bases and J 7 bases; nucleotides not matched to a gene: 8. Germline CDR1 is DFQATT and CDR2 is SNEGSKA (reference sequence). This CDR3 spans 15 amino acids. CDR3 region: CSARLSGRATNEQFF. The CDR3 coding sequence is TGCAGTGCTAGACTCAGCGGGAGGGCCACAAATGAGCAGTTCTTC.

This clonotype was seen repeatedly, ten times or more. CDR3 sequence (DNA): TGTGCTAGTGGATCTACCCCCCAAGAGACCCAGTACTTC. Translation: CASGSTPQETQYF. The chain links TRBV12-5 to TRBJ2-5; D uncertain. The length of the CDR3 is 13 residues. Per germline, CDR1 LGHNT and CDR2 FRNRAP. The ends were cut back, 6 bases at V and 1 base at J, with 9 bases in the middle. Filled out from reference TRBV12-5 and TRBJ2-5, the complete variable domain reads DARVTQTPRHKVTEMGQEVTMRCQPILGHNTVFWYRQTMMQGLELLAYFRNRAPLDDSGMPKDRFSAEMPDATLATLKIQPSEPRDSAVYFCASGSTPQETQYFGPGTRLLVL.